This record covers a single T cell receptor (beta chain). This clonotype was counted many times. Its recognized antigen is unknown. No much larger clone exists at a distance of one base, and base qualities are not known. The sample is drawn from a study of post-analysis software for immune sequencing data (dated by TCRdb to about 2015). Study-level background: Relapsing-remitting, secondary progressive and progressive-relapsing multiple sclerosis were recorded as disease courses, and subtype annotation was lacking for some patients. The multiple sclerosis patient repertoires were compared with under 13 previously published healthy control repertoires from donors aged about 6 to 28 years. A subset of samples was prepared in parallel using single-end sample barcoding, then pooled and co-amplified after Illumina adapter ligation.

Libraries were constructed by PCR. This sample was sequenced with an Illumina HiSeq 2500. Unique molecular identifiers were incorporated into TCR beta cDNA libraries to reduce PCR and sequencing biases. Around 500,000 cDNA molecules were obtained for every 1 to 10 million input T cells, so each molecule roughly corresponded to one T cell. The patient libraries were prepared and sequenced using the same protocol as the earlier healthy control dataset. Within a given batch, samples were prepared together, multiplexed and sequenced on the same HiSeq lane. The original methods were these. Raw barcoded reads were processed with MIGEC, and single-read molecular identifier groups were discarded before consensus assembly and CDR3 extraction. Clonotype tables were post-analysed with VDJtools, normalizing diversity by down-sampling all datasets to the smallest sample size. To correct batch-related cross-sample contamination, repertoire overlap clustering matched CDR3 amino acid sequences but not nucleotide sequences. The public reads were quality trimmed at Q25 with fastp and then assembled into clones with MiXCR by TCRdb, keeping productive beta chains. Each entry merges the rows of one CDR3 protein and shows their most common DNA and genes. None of the V and J calls come from the authors' own analysis; TCRdb made them. The sample includes about 560,000 distinct CDR3 sequences, with 44% observed a single time. The top ten clones comprise more than 1.5% of the sample.

Measured from the cysteine to the phenylalanine, the CDR3 is 11 residues long. CDR3 DNA only is kept here, 33 bases in frame from base 1. Trimming costs V 6 bases and J 4 bases, and their ends lie 6 bases apart. TCR beta repertoires were profiled from peripheral blood of over 10 young patients with multiple sclerosis to demonstrate the VDJtools post-analysis software. The patients with multiple sclerosis were children and adolescents between about 6 and 17 years of age. Results and caveats for the whole study, not just this receptor: When samples were clustered directly using the F measure, samples prepared in the same batch co-clustered strongly, which prompted a batch-effect correction. The multiple sclerosis patient group was slightly younger than the control group. Compared with controls, multiple sclerosis patients had significantly lower normalized Chao1 diversity, a finding suggesting substantial peripheral T-cell clonal expansion. Four or five TRBV segments, including TRBV5-6, TRBV5-1 and TRBV20-1, were significantly more frequent in patients than controls.

Sequencing was performed on blood. The receptor's source is a girl between 5 and 17 years old with multiple sclerosis. The chain is assembled from TRBV12-3 or TRBV12-4 and TRBJ2-5, with no reliable assignment of the D segment. The sequenced DNA is TGTGCCAGCAGCTTACTAGAGACCCAGTACTTC. This sequence encodes CASSLLETQYF.